This T cell receptor (beta chain) was recorded in a study of technical replicates of blood from several donors. Method: immunoSEQ multiplex PCR; TCRdb's copy keeps in-frame clones and lacks some. The repertoire holds 75,000 to 95,000 clones, with roughly 94% as singletons. The CDR3 loop spans 17 amino acids. V lost 3 bases, J lost 2 bases, and 6 bases stayed unmatched. Per the germline V gene, CDR1 is SEHNR and CDR2 is FQNEAQ (reference sequence). The material sequenced was T cells isolated from PBMCs. The sequence derives from a human donor in good health. The chain has TRBV7-9 and TRBJ2-5; 13 bases are a match to TRBD2. The CDR3 region has the DNA TGTGCCAGCAGCTTCACTAGCGGGGGGGTGCCTCAAGAGACCCAGTACTTC. It translates to CASSFTSGGVPQETQYF. Drawing the rest from reference TRBV7-9 and TRBJ2-5, the complete variable domain is DTGVSQNPRHKITKRGQNVTFRCDPISEHNRLYWYRQTLGQGPEFLTYFQNEAQLEKSRLLSDRFSAERPKGSFSTLEIQRTEQGDSAMYLCASSFTSGGVPQETQYFGPGTRLLVL.